Presented here are 30 T cell receptor beta chains from one specimen sequenced in a study of blood T cell repertoires in COVID-19. Sequencing used immunoSEQ multiplex PCR; TCRdb keeps in-frame clones, though not all of them. The top ten hold approximately 12% of the sample, which has about 55,000 clones, approximately 85% seen once. Sequencing was carried out using peripheral blood. Every receptor here comes from a human donor in a cohort sampled during active COVID-19.

The J gene is TRBJ2-1, the V gene TRBV15, with 10 bases fitting TRBD2. The J segment lost 12 bases and the V segment lost 0 bases, leaving 2 bases of the junction unmatched. Germline CDR1 and CDR2: LNHNV and YYDKDF (reference sequence). The CDR3 has 13 amino acids. The CDR3 protein is CATSRDPSGRQFF. CDR3 coding DNA: TGTGCCACCAGCAGAGATCCTAGCGGGAGGCAGTTCTTC.

The rearrangement joins TRBV11-2 to TRBJ2-7, with D possibly being TRBD2 (5 bases). The CDR3 contains 16 residues. The V end lost 1 base, the J end lost 2 bases, and 15 bases lay between the germline ends. CDR1 and CDR2 (germline): SGHAT, FQNNGV. The chain's CDR3 is CASSLVETLAPYEQYF. For the CDR3, the DNA is TGTGCCAGCAGCTTAGTTGAGACCCTAGCTCCCTACGAGCAGTACTTC.

CDR3 nucleotides: TGTGCCAGCAGGATAAGAGGGGGCCCGACTGAGACCCAGTACTTC. Encoded protein: CASRIRGGPTETQYF. The chain carries TRBV6-5 and TRBJ2-5, with 7 bases aligning to TRBD1. The junction had 12 bases not matched to a gene; V was cut back by 6 bases and J by 5 bases. The CDR3 spans 15 residues. Germline-derived CDR1 and CDR2 are MNHEY and SVGAGI.

In its sample, this clone was seen a few times. V and J are TRBV6-1 and TRBJ1-1; no clear D. V was shortened by 3 bases and J by 1 base, with 6 bases between the two germline ends. The germline V gene has CDR1 MNHNS and CDR2 SASEGT. This CDR3 comprises 13 residues. DNA for the CDR3: TGTGCCAGCAGTGATCCTCCGAACACTGAAGCTTTCTTT. It specifies CASSDPPNTEAFF.

This clone has only one observation. The CDR3 DNA is TGTGCCAGCAGCTTAGATCGGAGAACTAGCGGCAACAATGAGCAGTTCTTC. Protein product: CASSLDRRTSGNNEQFF. The chain combines TRBV11-3 with TRBJ2-1; 8 nucleotides line up with TRBD2. Per the germline V gene, CDR1 is SGHNT and CDR2 is YENEEA. V shed 0 bases, J shed 5 bases, and the junction held 9 bases outside the gene matches. The CDR3 totals 17 residues.

The chain employs TRBV18 and TRBJ1-2; tentative D call: TRBD1 (6 bases). Germline V gene lookup returns CDR1 KGHSH and CDR2 LQKENI. This CDR3 has 16 residues. V gave up 0 bases and J gave up 4 bases, with 15 bases separating them. CDR3 sequence (DNA): TGTGCCAGCTCACCACCGGGGTCAACAGGGAGCTATGGCTACACCTTC. It specifies CASSPPGSTGSYGYTF.

For this clone: Other DNA sequences in the same sample also yield this CDR3. The chain links TRBV11-3 to TRBJ2-3; TRBD1 matches at 10 bases. J was trimmed by 2 bases and V by 5 bases; bases with no gene match: 4. The CDR3 runs 15 residues. CDR1 and CDR2 (germline): SGHNT, YENEEA. The CDR3 nucleotides read TGTGCCAGCAGCCCCAGACAGGGGGCCACAGATACGCAGTATTTT. This sequence encodes CASSPRQGATDTQYF.

The table lists this clone with a count of one. The chain joins TRBV3-1 (or the pseudogene TRBV3-2) to TRBJ2-5, with 7 bases lining up with TRBD1. Trimming at V came to 4 bases and at J to 5 bases, leaving 10 bases not matched to a gene. Germline lookup yields CDR1 LGHDT and CDR2 YNNKEL (reference sequence). The CDR3 covers 15 residues. CDR3: CASSPGWRGGETQYF. Here the CDR3 DNA reads TGTGCCAGCAGCCCTGGTTGGAGAGGGGGCGAGACCCAGTACTTC.

This clone has only one observation. The chain joins TRBV14 to TRBJ2-4; TRBD1 aligns across 7 bases. Germline V gene sequence: CDR1 SGHDN, CDR2 FVKESK. The junction had 3 bases not matched to a gene; V was cut back by 4 bases and J by 0 bases. CDR3 size: 15 residues. As DNA, the CDR3 is TGTGCCAGCAGCCCAGGGGGTTTAGCCAAAAACATTCAGTACTTC. It translates to CASSPGGLAKNIQYF.

The table lists this clone with a count of one. The V call is TRBV14, the J call TRBJ2-3; TRBD2 aligns across 13 bases. The germline CDR1 and CDR2 sequences are SGHDN and FVKESK. CDR3 length: 14 residues. V trimming: 9 bases; J trimming: 4 bases; junction bases outside the gene matches: 4. The DNA of the CDR3 is TGTGCCAGTGGACTAGCGGGAGTCGCAGATACGCAGTATTTT. Amino acid sequence: CASGLAGVADTQYF.

The rearrangement links TRBV6-2 or TRBV6-3 to TRBJ1-1, with 8 bases aligning to TRBD1. The CDR3 loop spans 16 amino acids. V shed 6 bases and J 0 bases; nucleotides not matched to a gene: 9. Germline V lookup: CDR1 MNHEY, CDR2 SVGEGT. The CDR3 coding sequence is TGTGCCAGCAGCCTCACCAGGGGGCGTCTGAACACTGAAGCTTTCTTT. Encoded protein: CASSLTRGRLNTEAFF.

The chain uses TRBV19 and TRBJ1-2; D unclear. V gave up 3 bases and J gave up 3 bases, with 8 bases separating them. This CDR3 contains 13 residues. Germline V gene sequence: CDR1 LNHDA, CDR2 SQIVND (reference sequence). DNA for the CDR3: TGTGCCAGTAGTATTGCGGTCGACTATGGCTACACCTTC. It codes for CASSIAVDYGYTF.

V is TRBV28 and J is TRBJ2-3; TRBD1 matches 9 bases. Trimming took 5 bases from V and 8 from J; bases not matched to a gene: 11. CDR3 length: 15 residues. Germline V gene sequence: CDR1 MDHEN, CDR2 SYDVKM. The CDR3 region has the DNA TGTGCCAGCAGTACAGCCGGGACAGGGTCCTTTACGCAGTATTTT. Protein sequence: CASSTAGTGSFTQYF.

This rearrangement joins TRBV3-1 (or the pseudogene TRBV3-2) to TRBJ2-7; TRBD1 matches 8 bases. The V and J ends lost 5 bases and 4 bases, in that order; junction bases with no gene match: 4. The length of the CDR3 is 13 residues. CDR1 and CDR2 (germline): LGHDT, YNNKEL (reference sequence). CDR3 DNA sequence: TGTGCCAGCAGCTTCGACAGGGGATACGAGCAGTACTTC. Translating it yields CASSFDRGYEQYF.

The chain's CDR3 is CASSQDPAGRSTGELFF. The CDR3 DNA is TGTGCCAGCAGCCAAGATCCGGCAGGGAGGTCCACCGGGGAGCTGTTTTTT. The chain joins TRBV3-1 (or the pseudogene TRBV3-2) to TRBJ2-2; D perhaps matches TRBD2 (6 bases). Germline V lookup: CDR1 LGHDT, CDR2 YNNKEL (reference sequence). Trimming shortened V by 0 bases and J by 4 bases, and 15 bases separated the two germline ends. The CDR3 runs to 17 residues.

This clone appeared once. The CDR3 coding sequence is TGTGCCAGCAGCCTCATGGCCACCGGGGAGCTGTTTTTT. Its translation is CASSLMATGELFF. This rearrangement joins TRBV7-3 to TRBJ2-2; no reliable D call. Trimming left V 5 bases short and J 4 bases short, with 8 bases between. CDR3 length: 13 amino acids. Germline CDR1 SGHTA, CDR2 FQGTGA.

The chain combines TRBV3-1 (or the pseudogene TRBV3-2) with TRBJ2-3, with TRBD2 identical over 7 bases. This CDR3 spans 15 amino acids. The J segment lost 5 bases and the V segment lost 2 bases, leaving 7 bases of the junction unmatched. Looked up from germline, CDR1 is LGHDT and CDR2 is YNNKEL (reference sequence). In DNA form, the CDR3 reads TGTGCCAGCAGCCAACTGGCGGGAGTCGTAGATACGCAGTATTTT. This translates into CASSQLAGVVDTQYF.

In this sample, this clone turned up once. The chain has TRBV24-1 and TRBJ2-3; 13 bases agree with TRBD2. Germline CDR1 reads KGHDR; CDR2 reads SFDVKD. This CDR3 spans 17 amino acids. V lost 1 base, J lost 9 bases, and 9 bases stayed unmatched. This CDR3 is CATSDLRGTSGRDTQYF. The DNA for the CDR3 is TGTGCCACCAGTGATTTAAGGGGTACTAGCGGGAGGGACACGCAGTATTTT.

This chain joins TRBV6-5 and TRBJ2-2, with 8 positions matching TRBD2. This CDR3 has 16 residues. Trimming cost V 0 bases and J 2 bases; bases outside gene matches: 2. Per the germline V gene, CDR1 is MNHEY and CDR2 is SVGAGI. CDR3 DNA: TGTGCCAGCAGTTACTCACTAGCGGCAAACACCGGGGAGCTGTTTTTT. Protein sequence: CASSYSLAANTGELFF.

The V gene is TRBV5-1, the J gene TRBJ2-1; D is possibly TRBD2 (5 bases). The CDR3 covers 16 residues. The ends were cut back, 0 bases at V and 5 bases at J, with 15 bases in the middle. Germline assignment: CDR1 SGHRS and CDR2 YFSETQ. The CDR3 loop reads CASSLGLASTNNEQFF. The DNA of the CDR3 is TGCGCCAGCAGCTTGGGATTGGCTAGCACAAACAATGAGCAGTTCTTC.

The chain uses TRBV6-4 and TRBJ2-1; D may be TRBD2 (6 bases). Germline V gene data show CDR1 as MRHNA and CDR2 as SNTAGT. V lost 4 bases and J 6 bases, leaving 16 bases between the germline ends. The CDR3 contains 15 residues. The DNA of the CDR3 is TGTGCCAGCAGTGGTCAGGAGGGGCAGGGCAATGAGCAGTTCTTC. Its translation: CASSGQEGQGNEQFF.

This clone rates as large. The J gene is TRBJ2-3, the V gene TRBV3-1 (or the pseudogene TRBV3-2), with 10 bases aligning to TRBD2. The CDR3 has 14 amino acids. Losses at the gene ends were 7 bases for V and 4 bases for J; bases not matched to a gene: 5. Germline V gene lookup returns CDR1 LGHDT and CDR2 YNNKEL (reference sequence). DNA for the CDR3: TGTGCCAGCAAGTCTAGCGGGAGTTCAGATACGCAGTATTTT. This translates into CASKSSGSSDTQYF.

The rearrangement links TRBV18 to TRBJ2-3; D not resolved. The V end was cut by 0 bases, the J end by 5 bases, with 9 bases between. The CDR3 runs 14 residues. CDR1 is KGHSH and CDR2 is LQKENI in the germline V gene. CDR3 loop: CASSPPLAGDTQYF. CDR3 nucleotides: TGTGCCAGCTCACCACCGCTCGCCGGAGATACGCAGTATTTT.

The chain combines TRBV7-2 with TRBJ2-1; perhaps TRBD1 as D (6 bases). The V end lost 3 bases, the J end lost 10 bases, and 16 bases lay between the germline ends. CDR1 is SGHTA, CDR2 FQGNSA, per germline. CDR3 length: 14 residues. DNA for the CDR3: TGTGCCAGCAGCTTGGGACAAAAACTTAAGGAGCAGTTCTTC. Translation gives CASSLGQKLKEQFF. Drawing the rest from reference TRBV7-2 and TRBJ2-1, the complete variable domain is GAGVSQSPSNKVTEKGKDVELRCDPISGHTALYWYRQSLGQGLEFLIYFQGNSAPDKSGLPSDRFSAERTGGSVSTLTIQRTQQEDSAVYLCASSLGQKLKEQFFGPGTRLTVL.

The gene calls are TRBV9 and TRBJ2-7; a weak D match, TRBD2 (5 bases). CDR3 size: 14 residues. CDR1 SGDLS and CDR2 YYNGEE come from the germline V gene. V was pared by 4 bases and J by 4 bases, with 15 bases between. CDR3: CASSLGLASYEQYF. CDR3 DNA: TGTGCCAGCAGCCTGGGCCTAGCATCATACGAGCAGTACTTC.

The gene calls are TRBV6-2 or TRBV6-3 and TRBJ2-5; D may be TRBD1 (6 bases). The CDR3 has 15 residues. Germline V lookup: CDR1 MNHEY, CDR2 SVGEGT. V was shortened by 0 bases and J by 2 bases, with 10 bases between the two germline ends. CDR3 sequence reads: CASSYSQTGQETQYF. DNA for the CDR3: TGTGCCAGCAGTTACTCCCAGACAGGACAAGAGACCCAGTACTTC.

The CDR3 is CASSPVQTSYEQYF. CDR3 bases: TGTGCCAGCTCACCAGTACAGACCTCCTACGAGCAGTACTTC. V usage is TRBV18 and J usage is TRBJ2-7; D remains unclear. Per germline, CDR1 KGHSH and CDR2 LQKENI. The CDR3 spans 14 residues. Deletions cut 2 bases from V and 0 bases from J, with 8 bases between.

The chain carries TRBV2 and TRBJ2-7; 7 bases are shared with TRBD1. CDR3 size: 12 residues. Germline V gene lookup returns CDR1 SNHLY and CDR2 FYNNEI. Unmatched junction bases numbered 3, after V lost 6 bases and J lost 4 bases. The CDR3 DNA is TGTGCCAGCAGCGCGACAGGGTACGAGCAGTACTTC. It translates to CASSATGYEQYF.

The chain recombines TRBV10-3 with TRBJ1-5; TRBD1 matches at 8 bases. The V gene end was trimmed by 6 bases and the J gene end by 6 bases; junction bases not matched to a gene: 7. The germline gives CDR1 ENHRY, CDR2 SYGVKD. The CDR3 sequence is 14 residues long. CDR3 region: CAISSGTGVQPQHF. In DNA, the CDR3 is TGTGCCATCAGCTCCGGGACAGGAGTTCAGCCCCAGCATTTT.

The chain carries TRBV10-3 and TRBJ2-7; D possibly corresponds to TRBD1 (5 bases). V lost 6 bases and J 2 bases, leaving 11 bases between the germline ends. Germline lookup yields CDR1 ENHRY and CDR2 SYGVKD. The CDR3 spans 13 residues. CDR3 in DNA: TGTGCCATCAGAGGGGCTGTTACCTACGAGCAGTACTTC. The encoded protein is CAIRGAVTYEQYF.